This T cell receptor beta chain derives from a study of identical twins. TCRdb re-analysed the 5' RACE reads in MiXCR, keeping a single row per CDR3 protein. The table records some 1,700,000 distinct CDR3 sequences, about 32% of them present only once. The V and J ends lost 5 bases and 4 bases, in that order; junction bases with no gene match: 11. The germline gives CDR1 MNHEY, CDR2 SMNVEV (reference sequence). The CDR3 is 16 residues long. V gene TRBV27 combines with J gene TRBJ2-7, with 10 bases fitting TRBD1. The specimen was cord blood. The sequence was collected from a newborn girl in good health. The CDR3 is CASSLSPGQGPYEQYF. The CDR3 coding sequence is TGTGCCAGCAGTCTCTCCCCGGGACAGGGGCCGTACGAGCAGTACTTC.